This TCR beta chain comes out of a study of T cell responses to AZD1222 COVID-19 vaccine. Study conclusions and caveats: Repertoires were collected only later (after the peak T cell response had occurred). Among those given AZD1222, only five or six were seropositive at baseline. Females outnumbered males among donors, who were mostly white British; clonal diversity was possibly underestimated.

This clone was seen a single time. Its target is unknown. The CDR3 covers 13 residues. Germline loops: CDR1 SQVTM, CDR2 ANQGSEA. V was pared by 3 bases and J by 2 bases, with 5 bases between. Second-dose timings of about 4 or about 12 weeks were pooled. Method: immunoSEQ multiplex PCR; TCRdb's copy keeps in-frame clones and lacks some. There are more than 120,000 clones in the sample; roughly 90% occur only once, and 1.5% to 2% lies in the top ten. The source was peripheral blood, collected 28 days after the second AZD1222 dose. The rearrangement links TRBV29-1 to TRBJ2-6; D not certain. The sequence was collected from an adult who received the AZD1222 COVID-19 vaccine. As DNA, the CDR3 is TGCAGCGTTGACGGACCTGGGGCCAACGTCCTGACTTTC. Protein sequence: CSVDGPGANVLTF.